The sequence of this T cell receptor beta chain was determined in a study of cytomegalovirus exposure and HLA in healthy donors. PCR primers comprised 60 Vbeta and 13 Jbeta primers. The assay was immunoSEQ multiplex PCR, and TCRdb's table has in-frame clones only and misses some. The repertoire has 160,000 or so clones, 86% of them found once; the top ten carry about 2.1%. Germline V gene data show CDR1 as SGHNT and CDR2 as YENEEA. V was cut by 0 bases and J by 5 bases, with 17 bases left in between. This CDR3 has 17 amino acids. Though nominally healthy at sampling, donors likely had unrecorded immune exposures.

Source material: PBMCs. The origin of this receptor is a young woman in good health and CMV-seronegative. The V call is TRBV11-3, the J call TRBJ1-5; tentatively, D is TRBD1 (5 bases). CDR3 in DNA: TGTGCCAGCAGCTTAGATCGGTGGCAGGGAGGTGATCAGCCCCAGCATTTT. Its translation is CASSLDRWQGGDQPQHF.